This T cell receptor beta chain was captured by sequencing in a study of cytotoxic CD8 clonotypes in ibrutinib-treated CLL. The CDR3 is made up of 15 amino acids. Per germline, CDR1 LNHDA and CDR2 SQIVND (reference sequence). Trimming stripped 8 bases from V and 1 base from J, with 15 bases between. TCRdb keeps only in-frame clones here, not all; method: immunoSEQ multiplex PCR. The sample shows approximately 320,000 clones, 67% of them seen only once. This clone was counted between two and nine times. This chain uses TRBV19 with TRBJ1-5, with D unresolved. The sequences come from PBMCs, collected after 36 months of ibrutinib treatment. This TCR derives from a human donor with chronic lymphocytic leukemia. The CDR3 spells CASRDVGRSNQPQHF. CDR3 in DNA: TGTGCCAGTCGCGATGTTGGGAGAAGCAATCAGCCCCAGCATTTT.